This T cell receptor (beta chain) comes out of a study of Ad26.COV2.S vaccination and SARS-CoV-2 variants listed by TCRdb under 2021. Background for the entire study: Donors in the vaccine arm were drawn from COV1001, a phase I-IIa trial of Ad26.COV2.S in healthy adults that was multicentre, randomized, double-blind and placebo-controlled. A total of approximately 30 samples were included in the TCR-sequenced set, comprising some 20 Ad26.COV2.S vaccine recipients, 5 placebo recipients and 8 SARS-CoV-2 convalescent individuals. Investigators remained blinded to trial group allocation during experiments and outcome assessment. Dosing of Ad26.COV2.S was intramuscular, at either 5x10^10 or 1x10^11 viral particles, delivered as one shot or as two shots spaced 56 days apart. TCRbeta repertoire sequencing served as the tool for gauging how specific and how broad the SARS-CoV-2-reactive T cell receptors were following Ad26.COV2.S vaccination. Trial participants were randomized into five groups of five: low-dose or high-dose Ad26.COV2.S given once or twice, or placebo on both occasions. What the study reported, not specific to this receptor: It was noted by the authors that total T cell responses may have been underestimated by the TCR breadth and depth analyses. After vaccination, spike-specific CD8+ and CD4+ T cell responses were reported to show substantial breadth. Higher spike-specific TCR breadth was observed in Ad26.COV2.S recipients than in placebo recipients (P = 0.0014). Comparable non-spike TCR breadth was observed between vaccine and placebo recipients, consistent with only spike being contained in the vaccine. Comparing responses between vaccine doses or regimens was not something the study was powered to do.

The CDR3 covers 17 residues, taking in both the cysteine and the phenylalanine. Kept here is only the CDR3 DNA, which spans 51 bases and is read in frame from base 1. The germline ends are 21 bases apart after V is trimmed by 0 bases and J by 5 bases. The germline V gene encodes CDR1 SGHRS and CDR2 YFSETQ. What the treatment or condition label conveys for this sample: about 20 received Ad26.COV2.S at low or high dose, single or two shots; five or six received placebo; per-sample allocation not given. For vaccine and placebo recipients, the sequenced repertoires came from samples collected on day 63 after the first injection. In Cohort 1b, roughly 26 adults aged 18-55 years were enrolled at a single site in Boston, USA, between 29 July and 7 August 2020. Ad26.COV2.S was a replication-incompetent adenovirus type 26 vector expressing a prefusion-stabilized SARS-CoV-2 spike protein from the original Wuhan strain.

TCRbeta CDR3 regions were sequenced with the immunoSEQ Assay. After extraction, genomic DNA underwent amplification by bias-controlled multiplex PCR, followed by high-throughput sequencing. Per the source publication's procedure: To quantify the absolute abundance of each unique TCRbeta CDR3 region, sequences were collapsed and filtered. T cell fraction was estimated by normalizing TCRbeta template counts to usable DNA, which was measured by amplifying reference genes present in all nucleated cells. Repertoire TCRs were annotated as SARS-CoV-2-specific when V gene, CDR3 amino acid sequence and J gene were exactly matched to a known reactive TCR set. MIRA supplied the reference SARS-CoV-2 TCR set, which was filtered for enrichment in COVID-19-positive ImmuneCODE repertoires so that public or cross-reactive TCRs were removed. Based on the MIRA antigens, annotated TCRs were further analysed at the level of specific ORF or position within ORF. Depth was the summed frequency of annotated unique rearrangements, while breadth was defined as annotated unique rearrangements over total unique productive rearrangements. Two-sided Wilcoxon rank-sum tests were applied when comparing TCR breadth between groups. As stored in TCRdb, this immuneACCESS dataset retains in-frame rearrangements with V and J assigned. A fraction of the clones does not appear; measured against another copy, unresolved V genes explain less than half of the discrepancy, and the remainder lacks a known reason. V, J and clone size are those of that table, while D and trimming were read from the DNA. The sample includes roughly 420,000 clones, with roughly 90% observed a single time. Less than 4.5% of the sample goes to the ten largest clones.

Regarding this clone: Its recognized antigen is unknown. Base qualities are not recorded, but no much larger clone differs from it by a single base.

The receptor chain draws on TRBV5-1 and TRBJ2-7; the D gene cannot be named for sure. The sample here was peripheral blood, taken in a trial of Ad26.COV2.S vaccine versus placebo. The sequence was collected from a person aged 18-60 years who received the Ad26.COV2.S COVID-19 vaccine or a placebo. The DNA is as follows: TGCGCCAGCAGCTTGGGAGGCAGCTCGACCCTTACCGACGAGCAGTACTTC. It encodes CASSLGGSSTLTDEQYF. Full variable domain (CDR3 extended with the reference TRBV5-1 and TRBJ2-7 proteins): KAGVTQTPRYLIKTRGQQVTLSCSPISGHRSVSWYQQTPGQGLQFLFEYFSETQRNKGNFPGRFSGRQFSNSRSEMNVSTLELGDSALYLCASSLGGSSTLTDEQYFGPGTRLTVT.